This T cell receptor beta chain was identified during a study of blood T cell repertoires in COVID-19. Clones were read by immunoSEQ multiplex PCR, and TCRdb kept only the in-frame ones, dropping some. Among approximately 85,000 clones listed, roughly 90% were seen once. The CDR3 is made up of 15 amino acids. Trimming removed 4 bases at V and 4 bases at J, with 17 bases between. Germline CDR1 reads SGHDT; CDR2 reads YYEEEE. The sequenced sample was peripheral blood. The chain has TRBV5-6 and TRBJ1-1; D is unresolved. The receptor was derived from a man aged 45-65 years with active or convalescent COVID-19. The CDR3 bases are TGTGCCAGCAGCACTCGAGTGAGGGCGGGCACTGAAGCTTTCTTT. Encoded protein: CASSTRVRAGTEAFF.